These 17 T cell receptor beta chains came from one sample sequenced in a study of identical twins' blood T cells. Each CDR3 protein is one row after TCRdb ran MiXCR on the 5' RACE reads. Of a few hundred thousand distinct CDR3 sequences listed, more than 25% were seen once; the top ten hold 6.1%. Specimen: PBMCs. These receptors were collected from a woman between 18 and 50 years old in good health.

V is TRBV6-5 and J is TRBJ2-1; 9 bases are shared with TRBD1. The CDR3 is 16 residues long. V shed 1 base, J shed 10 bases, and the junction held 11 bases outside the gene matches. The germline CDR1 and CDR2 sequences are MNHEY and SVGAGI. The CDR3 here is CASSYLSGTGMREQFF. In nucleotides, the CDR3 is TGTGCCAGCAGTTACTTATCAGGGACAGGGATGCGCGAGCAGTTCTTC.

V usage is TRBV5-6 and J usage is TRBJ2-1, with 9 bases fitting TRBD2. The CDR3 runs to 16 residues. The ends lost 6 bases at V and 9 bases at J; junction bases unmatched: 16. In germline, CDR1 is SGHDT, CDR2 YYEEEE. CDR3 sequence: CASKSLPVAGAIEQFF. The CDR3 nucleotides read TGTGCCAGCAAATCTCTACCTGTAGCGGGAGCCATTGAGCAGTTCTTC.

The J gene is TRBJ1-3, the V gene TRBV4-2; D remains unclear. Germline-derived CDR1 and CDR2 are LGHNA and YNFKEQ. V was clipped by 0 bases and J by 0 bases, with 15 bases between them. This CDR3 contains 18 residues. CDR3 DNA: TGTGCCAGCAGCCAAGAAGGAGGCAGGCACCCCTCTGGAAACACCATATATTTT. It yields the protein CASSQEGGRHPSGNTIYF.

This chain connects TRBV18 to TRBJ2-1, with TRBD1 matching over 7 bases. The CDR3 has 15 residues. Trimming took 3 bases from V and 8 from J; bases not matched to a gene: 10. Germline CDR1 and CDR2: KGHSH and LQKENI. The chain's CDR3 is CASSPVTGVIDEQFF. The DNA of the CDR3 is TGTGCCAGCTCACCGGTCACAGGGGTCATTGATGAGCAGTTCTTC.

To note about this clonotype: A read error may produce the germline difference seen at one junction end. The V and J genes are TRBV6-1 and TRBJ1-4; D possibly corresponds to TRBD1 (5 bases). CDR1 and CDR2 from the germline V gene are MNHNS and SASEGT. This CDR3 has 10 amino acids. CDR3 amino acids: CAGGDERLFF. The DNA of the CDR3 is TGTGCAGGAGGGGATGAAAGACTGTTTTTT.

The chain employs TRBV19 and TRBJ1-5, with D perhaps TRBD1 (6 bases). Germline CDR1 is LNHDA and CDR2 is SQIVND (reference sequence). CDR3 size: 15 residues. Trimming cost V 10 bases and J 0 bases, with 16 bases left between them. The CDR3 region is CAIQQGDYSNQPQHF. The CDR3 DNA reads as TGTGCCATCCAACAGGGAGATTATAGCAATCAGCCCCAGCATTTT. Filled out from reference TRBV19 and TRBJ1-5, the complete variable domain reads DGGITQSPKYLFRKEGQNVTLSCEQNLNHDAMYWYRQDPGQGLRLIYYSQIVNDFQKGDIAEGYSVSREKKESFPLTVTSAQKNPTAFYLCAIQQGDYSNQPQHFGDGTRLSIL.

As concerns this clonotype: Its ends do not fully match the called genes, so a read error is possible. V gene TRBV11-2 combines with J gene TRBJ1-4; unclear D gene. Germline CDR1 reads SGHAT; CDR2 reads FQNNGV. This CDR3 is 17 amino acids long. The CDR3 is CASSLGNWRQPNENLFF. CDR3 DNA sequence: TGTGCCAGCAGCTTAGGAAATTGGAGGCAGCCCAATGAAAACCTGTTTTTT.

This clonotype showed up many times. This chain connects TRBV5-1 to TRBJ1-1, with D possibly TRBD1 on 5 matching bases. The CDR3 extends over 15 amino acids. The ends were cut back, 3 bases at V and 0 bases at J, with 12 bases in the middle. Germline V CDR1 and CDR2: SGHRS, YFSETQ. The DNA for the CDR3 is TGCGCCAGCAGCTCGCTCGGGACGGTGAACACTGAAGCTTTCTTT. Translation: CASSSLGTVNTEAFF.

This chain connects TRBV6-2 or TRBV6-3 to TRBJ2-2; D remains unclear. Germline V CDR1 and CDR2: MNHEY, SVGEGT. V was pared by 7 bases and J by 2 bases, with 11 bases between. The CDR3 covers 14 residues. CDR3 coding DNA: TGTGCCAGCAAGGCAGCCCTTAACACCGGGGAGCTGTTTTTT. It yields the protein CASKAALNTGELFF.

This clonotype has only a few counts. V and J are TRBV19 and TRBJ2-7; D might be TRBD2 (5 bases). The germline gives CDR1 LNHDA, CDR2 SQIVND (reference sequence). Trimming stripped 6 bases from V and 7 bases from J, with 13 bases between. This CDR3 region has 12 residues. Here the CDR3 DNA reads TGTGCCAGTAGAGGATTTACGGGGGAGCAGTACTTC. Protein sequence: CASRGFTGEQYF.

The V call is TRBV27, the J call TRBJ1-1; 10 bases align to TRBD1. CDR3 length: 13 amino acids. V lost 5 bases and J lost 10; bases outside the gene matches: 7. Germline CDR1 reads MNHEY; CDR2 reads SMNVEV (reference sequence). CDR3 sequence: CASSPSDRGRAFF. CDR3 nucleotide sequence: TGTGCCAGCAGTCCCTCGGACAGGGGGAGAGCTTTCTTT.

In regard to this clonotype: Being one base from a much bigger clone, this may be a read error. The CDR3 sequence is CANSTTDTQYF. The CDR3 DNA reads TGTGCCAACAGTACCACAGATACGCAGTATTTT. V usage is TRBV21-1 and J usage is TRBJ2-3. TRBV21-1 is deemed a pseudogene. This CDR3 spans 11 amino acids.

This clonotype has a count of ten or more. V gene TRBV12-3 or TRBV12-4 combines with J gene TRBJ1-1, with 7 bases lining up with TRBD1. The CDR3 spans 14 residues. Trimming at V came to 5 bases and at J to 4 bases, leaving 7 bases not matched to a gene. CDR3 DNA: TGTGCCAGCAGTCACTGGCAGGGGGGCACTGAAGCTTTCTTT. Translating it yields CASSHWQGGTEAFF.

In its sample, this clonotype was seen a few times. The gene calls are TRBV20-1 and TRBJ2-7; TRBD1 is a possible D gene (5 bases). The germline V gene encodes CDR1 DFQATT and CDR2 SNEGSKA (reference sequence). The V gene lost 3 bases and the J gene lost 0 bases, with 15 bases spanning the gap. This CDR3 is 15 amino acids long. This CDR3 reads CSASPDSPFSYEQYF. In nucleotides, the CDR3 is TGCAGTGCTAGCCCTGACAGCCCCTTCTCCTACGAGCAGTACTTC.

The J gene is TRBJ2-3, the V gene TRBV20-1; no firm D call. This CDR3 has 12 amino acids. Germline assignment: CDR1 DFQATT and CDR2 SNEGSKA (reference sequence). V was clipped by 4 bases and J by 2 bases, with 7 bases between them. The CDR3 sequence is CSATWNTDTQYF. The CDR3 DNA follows: TGCAGTGCTACGTGGAACACAGATACGCAGTATTTT.

The gene calls are TRBV12-3 or TRBV12-4 and TRBJ2-7, with D possibly TRBD1 on 6 matching bases. CDR3 size: 15 residues. V lost 5 bases, J lost 1 base, and 15 bases lay in between. CDR3 sequence (DNA): TGTGCCAGCAGTACAATTCGCAGGGGATCCTACGAGCAGTACTTC. Its translation: CASSTIRRGSYEQYF.

V gene TRBV3-1 combines with J gene TRBJ2-4; weak D call: TRBD2 (6 bases). Trimming took 4 bases from V and 2 from J, leaving 15 bases between them. Germline V gives CDR1 LGHDT, CDR2 YNNKEL (reference sequence). The CDR3 totals 16 residues. Written as DNA, the CDR3 is TGTGCCAGCAGCCGAGTGACCGGACTAACCAAAAACATTCAGTACTTC. Amino acids: CASSRVTGLTKNIQYF.